This T cell receptor (beta chain) was found in a study of CD8+CD57+ T cells in acquired aplastic anemia. Across the study: Sorted CD4+ and CD8+ cell DNA averaged roughly 3 ug. Findings and limits, study-wide: Patients and controls were found to share more than 25 CD8+ CDR3 sequences. Statistical testing detected no significant gap in CD8+ Simpson's diversity between patients and controls.

In this sample, this clonotype turned up a few times. Its target is unknown. Genomic DNA acted as the template from which TCR beta VDJ combination and CDR3 sequence profiling were carried out. TCRdb itself ran the reads through MiXCR, one entry per CDR3 protein. The sample lists 250,000 to 350,000 distinct CDR3 sequences, around three fifths occurring once. The CDR3 totals 16 residues. Germline CDR1 is SGHAT and CDR2 is FQNNGV. V was trimmed by 1 base and J by 8 bases, leaving 15 bases between them. Sequencing was performed on sorted CD4+, CD8+, or CD8+CD57+ T cells (not recorded which) from PBMCs. The chain recombines TRBV11-2 with TRBJ1-6; D is unclear. The receptor was derived from a human donor with severe aplastic anemia or a healthy control (not recorded which). The CDR3 DNA sequence: TGTGCCAGCAGCTTAGGAGGGATGGGGAAGGATTCACCCCTCCACTTT. Translation gives CASSLGGMGKDSPLHF.